These 15 T cell receptor beta chains came from one sample sequenced in a study of T cell repertoires in cytomegalovirus infection. TCRdb analysed the reads with MiXCR anew, one entry per CDR3 protein. This sample carries roughly 240,000 distinct CDR3 sequences, under 8.5% of them seen once, and the ten largest clones take roughly 6%. What was sequenced was PBMCs. These receptors came from a human donor in good health (CMV status not recorded). Some clones in this sample may be carry-over from other donors' samples.

This clonotype appeared many times. V and J are TRBV6-1 and TRBJ2-5; possible D gene TRBD1, 6 bases. The germline V gene encodes CDR1 MNHNS and CDR2 SASEGT. CDR3 length: 15 residues. V dropped 4 bases and J dropped 2 bases, with 14 bases sitting between them. The CDR3 DNA is TGTGCCAGCAGTGGACACAGGGAGAATCAAGAGACCCAGTACTTC. Translated, it gives CASSGHRENQETQYF.

This clonotype was observed a few times. The rearrangement uses TRBV20-1 and TRBJ1-2, with a weak D call TRBD1 (5 bases). V dropped 4 bases and J dropped 8 bases, with 14 bases sitting between them. The V gene's germline CDR1 is DFQATT and CDR2 SNEGSKA (reference sequence). The CDR3 covers 12 residues. Here the CDR3 DNA reads TGCAGTGCTACCGGGGGAGGAAGGGGCTACACCTTC. Translated: CSATGGGRGYTF.

This chain joins TRBV10-3 and TRBJ2-5, with D possibly matching TRBD2 (6 bases). From germline, CDR1 is ENHRY and CDR2 SYGVKD. V lost 11 bases, J lost 2 bases, and 9 bases lay in between. The CDR3 length is 11 residues. The CDR3 protein is CAGGSQETQYF. As DNA, the CDR3 is TGTGCCGGGGGGTCTCAAGAGACCCAGTACTTC.

This clonotype was observed at least ten times. V gene TRBV6-2 or TRBV6-3 combines with J gene TRBJ1-2; TRBD1 might be the D (6 bases). Germline values: CDR1 MNHEY, CDR2 SVGEGT. Trimming removed 8 bases from V and 6 bases from J, with 13 bases in between. This CDR3 is 12 amino acids long. CDR3 sequence (DNA): TGTGCCAGCGGCATCCGACAGGATGGCTACACCTTC. This gives the protein CASGIRQDGYTF.

The chain carries TRBV29-1 and TRBJ2-3, with TRBD2 matching 9 bases. V lost 7 bases to trimming and J lost 0 bases; unmatched junction nucleotides: 17. The CDR3 is 18 amino acids. The germline V gene has CDR1 SQVTM and CDR2 ANQGSEA. The CDR3 is CSAVKLAGTSSSTDTQYF. The CDR3 DNA sequence: TGCAGCGCCGTAAAGCTAGCGGGGACCAGTTCTAGCACAGATACGCAGTATTTT.

Ten or more counts support this clonotype. The V and J genes are TRBV7-9 and TRBJ2-7; D perhaps matches TRBD2 (6 bases). Germline-derived CDR1 and CDR2 are SEHNR and FQNEAQ (reference sequence). Trimming took off 5 bases at V and 5 bases at J, with 19 bases between the two ends. This CDR3 spans 15 amino acids. This CDR3 reads CASSSQWRDRNEQYF. In DNA form, the CDR3 reads TGTGCCAGCAGCAGCCAGTGGCGGGATCGCAACGAGCAGTACTTC.

This clonotype was seen a few times. In DNA form, the CDR3 reads TGCAGTGCTAGAGATTCCTCGGGACAGGGGTCGGCCTATGGCTACACCTTC. As protein: CSARDSSGQGSAYGYTF. J is TRBJ1-2 and V is TRBV20-1, with 10 nucleotides matching TRBD1. V shed 0 bases and J 4 bases; nucleotides not matched to a gene: 11. This CDR3 has 17 residues. The germline V gene has CDR1 DFQATT and CDR2 SNEGSKA (reference sequence).

This clonotype has at least ten counts. The chain has TRBV7-2 and TRBJ2-1, with 10 bases lining up with TRBD2. V lost 5 bases to trimming and J lost 6 bases; unmatched junction nucleotides: 10. The length of the CDR3 is 16 residues. Germline CDR1 and CDR2: SGHTA and FQGNSA. CDR3 in DNA: TGTGCCAGCAGCCAGGGGGCAGCGGGGGGGCTCAATGAGCAGTTCTTC. Its translation is CASSQGAAGGLNEQFF.

This clonotype was seen ten or more times. The rearrangement uses TRBV28 and TRBJ1-1; the match to TRBD1 covers 7 bases. This CDR3 region has 12 residues. With V trimmed by 5 bases and J by 10 bases, 7 bases remained unmatched. Germline assignment: CDR1 MDHEN and CDR2 SYDVKM. CDR3 nucleotides: TGTGCCAGCAGTCTCAGACAGGGAAGAGCTTTCTTT. Residues: CASSLRQGRAFF.

This clonotype has at least ten counts. The genes are TRBV6-2 or TRBV6-3 and TRBJ2-1; TRBD1 might be the D (6 bases). Germline CDR1 is MNHEY and CDR2 is SVGEGT. Trimming pared 4 bases from V and 8 bases from J, leaving 21 bases between. The CDR3 extends over 16 amino acids. The CDR3 loop is CASSSTWGPEGHEQFF. The CDR3 coding sequence is TGTGCCAGCAGTTCCACGTGGGGGCCTGAAGGGCATGAGCAGTTCTTC.

The chain links TRBV20-1 to TRBJ2-2; 8 bases are shared with TRBD2. V gave up 3 bases and J gave up 5 bases; unmatched junction bases: 8. The V gene's germline CDR1 is DFQATT and CDR2 SNEGSKA (reference sequence). The CDR3 totals 15 residues. CDR3 sequence reads: CSASRGLVRTGELFF. CDR3 coding DNA: TGCAGTGCTAGTAGGGGACTAGTAAGAACCGGGGAGCTGTTTTTT.

This clonotype has ten or more counts. This may stem from a read error, because a much larger clone lies one nucleotide away. The chain links TRBV7-3 to TRBJ1-1; 7 nucleotides match TRBD1. The trim removed 5 bases at V and 1 base at J, leaving 4 bases unmatched. Germline CDR1 SGHTA, CDR2 FQGTGA. There are 14 residues in the CDR3. The CDR3 is CASSDGTANTEAFF. The CDR3 DNA sequence: TGTGCCAGCAGCGACGGGACAGCGAACACTGAAGCTTTCTTT. Using reference TRBV7-3 and TRBJ1-1 for the parts outside the CDR3, the full variable domain is GAGVSQTPSNKVTEKGKYVELRCDPISGHTALYWYRQSLGQGPEFLIYFQGTGAADDSGLPNDRFFAVRPEGSVSTLKIQRTERGDSAVYLCASSDGTANTEAFFGQGTRLTVV.

This clonotype was recorded at least ten times. In DNA, the CDR3 is TGTGCCAGCAGTGTTACCGGGACCCTGAACACTGAAGCTTTCTTT. It codes for CASSVTGTLNTEAFF. The J gene is TRBJ1-1, the V gene TRBV9; weak D call: TRBD1 (5 bases). Germline CDR1 reads SGDLS; CDR2 reads YYNGEE. CDR3 length: 15 residues. V was shortened by 5 bases and J by 0 bases, with 14 bases between the two germline ends.

This clonotype was detected many times. V and J are TRBV7-2 and TRBJ1-1, with no clear D. Looked up from germline, CDR1 is SGHTA and CDR2 is FQGNSA. This CDR3 is 15 amino acids long. Trimming removed 0 bases from V and 0 bases from J, with 8 bases in between. In DNA form, the CDR3 reads TGTGCCAGCAGCTTAGCCGCCCCTATGAACACTGAAGCTTTCTTT. This sequence encodes CASSLAAPMNTEAFF.

This clonotype was observed many times. The rearrangement links TRBV7-2 to TRBJ2-6; TRBD2 matches at 10 bases. Germline loops: CDR1 SGHTA, CDR2 FQGNSA. CDR3 length: 19 residues. After removal of 1 base from V and 2 bases from J, the junction contained 8 bases not matched to a gene. CDR3 in amino acids: CASSLVVQRGGPGANVLTF. The CDR3, as DNA: TGTGCCAGCAGCTTAGTGGTCCAGCGGGGGGGCCCTGGGGCCAACGTCCTGACTTTC. The variable domain in full, with the rest retrieved from reference TRBV7-2 and TRBJ2-6, is GAGVSQSPSNKVTEKGKDVELRCDPISGHTALYWYRQSLGQGLEFLIYFQGNSAPDKSGLPSDRFSAERTGGSVSTLTIQRTQQEDSAVYLCASSLVVQRGGPGANVLTFGAGSRLTVL.